This TCR beta chain was retrieved from a study of T cell repertoires in cytomegalovirus infection. Study details: Public signatures in TCR beta pointed to CMV infection and matching HLA type. Study-wide points: Predominance within the ex vivo response was attributable to HLA-C-restricted CMV-specific TCR beta clonotypes. The study identified carriers of CMV plus the relevant HLA from cumulative public TCR beta family frequency.

This clonotype has a count of ten or more. Its antigen is unknown. TCRdb reprocessed the reads with MiXCR, giving one entry per CDR3 protein. The table has 750,000 to 900,000 distinct CDR3 sequences, around 29% seen once; the top ten hold 10% to 15%. This clonotype was sampled from a human donor in good health (CMV status not recorded). Some clones in this sample may be carry-over from other donors' samples. This material consisted of cultured CD8+ T cells from PBMCs, taken from culture after CMV antigen stimulation.

The CDR3 here is CASNGPLMQYF. The CDR3 nucleotides read TGTGCCAGCAACGGTCCGTTAATGCAGTATTTT. The rearrangement uses TRBV6-1 and TRBJ2-3; D ambiguous. The CDR3 extends over 11 amino acids. Germline CDR1 and CDR2: MNHNS and SASEGT. Trimming left V 7 bases short and J 11 bases short, with 13 bases between.